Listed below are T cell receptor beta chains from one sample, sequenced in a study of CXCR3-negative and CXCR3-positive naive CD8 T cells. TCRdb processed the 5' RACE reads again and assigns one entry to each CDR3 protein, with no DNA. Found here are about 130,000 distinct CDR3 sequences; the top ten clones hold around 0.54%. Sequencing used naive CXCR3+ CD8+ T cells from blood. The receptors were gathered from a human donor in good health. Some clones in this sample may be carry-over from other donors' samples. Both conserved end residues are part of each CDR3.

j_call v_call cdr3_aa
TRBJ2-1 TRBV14 CASSQVDNEQFF
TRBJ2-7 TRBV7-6 CASSLPGAEQYF
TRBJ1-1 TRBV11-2 CASSLDLWVGNTEAFF
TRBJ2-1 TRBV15 CATSTNKNEQFF
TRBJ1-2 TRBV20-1 CSANLPRGLNYGYTF
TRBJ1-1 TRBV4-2 CASSPGQGVSTEAFF
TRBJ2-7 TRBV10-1 CASDRYRDGYEQYF
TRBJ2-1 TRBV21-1 CASSPVEAPRGYNEQFF
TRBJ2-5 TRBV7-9 CASSAGTSGRERWETQYF
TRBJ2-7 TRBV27 CASSLRGGYEQYF
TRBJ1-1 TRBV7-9 CASSPDSWNTEAFF
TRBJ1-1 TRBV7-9 CASSPGQEAFF
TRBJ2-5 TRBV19 CASSKGQGDWETQYF
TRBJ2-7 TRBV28 CASSFGEHYEQYF
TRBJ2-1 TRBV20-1 CSARGTGGSINEQFF
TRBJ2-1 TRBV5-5 CASSGGFFYNEQFF
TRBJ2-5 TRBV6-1 CASRPPDRERETQYF
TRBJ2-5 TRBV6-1 CASRTRGYQETQYF
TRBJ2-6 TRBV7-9 CASSLISGANVLTF
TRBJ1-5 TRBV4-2 CASSHASGSGNQPQHF
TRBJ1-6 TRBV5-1 CASSLQNPYNSPLHF
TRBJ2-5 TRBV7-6 CASSPVAGEVQETQYF